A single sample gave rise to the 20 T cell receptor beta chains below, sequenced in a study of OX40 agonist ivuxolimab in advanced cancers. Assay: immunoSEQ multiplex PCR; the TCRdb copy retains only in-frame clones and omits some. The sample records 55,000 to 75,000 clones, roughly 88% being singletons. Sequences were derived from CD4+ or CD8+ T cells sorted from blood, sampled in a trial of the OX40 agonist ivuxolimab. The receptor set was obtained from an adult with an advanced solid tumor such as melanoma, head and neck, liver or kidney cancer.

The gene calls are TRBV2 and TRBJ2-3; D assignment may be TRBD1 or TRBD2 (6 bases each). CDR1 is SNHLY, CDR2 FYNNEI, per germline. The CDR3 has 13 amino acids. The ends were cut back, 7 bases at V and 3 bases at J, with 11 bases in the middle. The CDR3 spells CASIRGQTDTQYF. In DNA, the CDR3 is TGTGCCAGCATACGGGGGCAGACAGATACGCAGTATTTT.

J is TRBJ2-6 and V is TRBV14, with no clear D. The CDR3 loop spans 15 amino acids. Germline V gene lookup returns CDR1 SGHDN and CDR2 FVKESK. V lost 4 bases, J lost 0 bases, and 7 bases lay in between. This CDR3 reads CASSLQNSGANVLTF. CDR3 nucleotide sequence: TGTGCCAGCAGCCTCCAAAACTCTGGGGCCAACGTCCTGACTTTC.

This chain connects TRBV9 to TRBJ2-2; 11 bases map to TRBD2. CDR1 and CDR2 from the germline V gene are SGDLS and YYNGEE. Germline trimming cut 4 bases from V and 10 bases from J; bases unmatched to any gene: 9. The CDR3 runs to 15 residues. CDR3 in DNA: TGTGCCAGCAGCAGGACTAGCGGGTTCCAACCGGAGCTGTTTTTT. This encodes CASSRTSGFQPELFF.

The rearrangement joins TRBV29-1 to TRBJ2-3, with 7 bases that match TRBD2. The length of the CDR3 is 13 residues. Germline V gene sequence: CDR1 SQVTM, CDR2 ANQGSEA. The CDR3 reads CSGGRRVPDTQYF. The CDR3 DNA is TGCAGTGGCGGGAGAAGAGTCCCAGATACGCAGTATTTT.

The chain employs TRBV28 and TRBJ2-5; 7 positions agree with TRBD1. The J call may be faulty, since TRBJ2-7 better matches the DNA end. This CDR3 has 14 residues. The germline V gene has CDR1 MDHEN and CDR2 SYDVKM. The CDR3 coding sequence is TGTGCCAGCAACCGCCCGGACAGGTCGTACGAGCAGTACTTC. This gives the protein CASNRPDRSYEQYF.

CDR3 nucleotides: TGTGCCAGTAGTATGTCTGGGGCCAACGTCCTGACTTTC. The encoded protein is CASSMSGANVLTF. The chain employs TRBV19 and TRBJ2-6; D is uncertain. Germline CDR1 is LNHDA and CDR2 is SQIVND (reference sequence). The CDR3 consists of 13 residues. V was pared by 3 bases and J by 1 base, with 1 base between.

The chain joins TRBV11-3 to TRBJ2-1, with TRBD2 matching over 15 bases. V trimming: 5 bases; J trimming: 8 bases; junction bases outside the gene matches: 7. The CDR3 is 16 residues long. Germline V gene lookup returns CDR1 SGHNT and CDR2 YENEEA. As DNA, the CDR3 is TGTGCCAGCAGCCACGGACTAGCGGGAGGGCCACATGAGCAGTTCTTC. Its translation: CASSHGLAGGPHEQFF.

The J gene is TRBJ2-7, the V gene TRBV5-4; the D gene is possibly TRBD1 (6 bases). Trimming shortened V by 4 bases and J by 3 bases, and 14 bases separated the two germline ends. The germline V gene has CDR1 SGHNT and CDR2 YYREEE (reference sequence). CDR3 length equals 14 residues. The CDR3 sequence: CASSPGHRFYEQYF. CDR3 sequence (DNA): TGTGCCAGCAGCCCGGGACACCGATTCTACGAGCAGTACTTC.

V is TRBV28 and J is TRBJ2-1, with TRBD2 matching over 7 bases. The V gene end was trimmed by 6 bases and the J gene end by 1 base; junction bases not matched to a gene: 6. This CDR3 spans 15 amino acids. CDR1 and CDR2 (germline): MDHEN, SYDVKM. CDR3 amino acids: CASSLPGGSYNEQFF. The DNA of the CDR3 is TGTGCCAGCAGCCTCCCCGGGGGGTCCTACAATGAGCAGTTCTTC.

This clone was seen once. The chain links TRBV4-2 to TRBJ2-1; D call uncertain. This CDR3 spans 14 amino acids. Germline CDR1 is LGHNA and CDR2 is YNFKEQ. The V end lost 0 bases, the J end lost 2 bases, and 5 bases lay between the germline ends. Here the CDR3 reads CASSQDYTYNEQFF. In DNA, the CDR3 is TGTGCCAGCAGCCAAGATTATACCTACAATGAGCAGTTCTTC.

The DNA of the CDR3 is TGCGCCAGCAGCTTGGCCCCAGGGGAGCGGGGGAGCACAGATACGCAGTATTTT. Translating gives CASSLAPGERGSTDTQYF. The rearrangement joins TRBV5-1 to TRBJ2-3; 8 bases line up with TRBD2. Germline V gives CDR1 SGHRS, CDR2 YFSETQ. V lost 0 bases, J lost 0 bases, and 9 bases stayed unmatched. CDR3 length: 18 residues. The whole variable domain, filled in from reference TRBV5-1 and TRBJ2-3, reads KAGVTQTPRYLIKTRGQQVTLSCSPISGHRSVSWYQQTPGQGLQFLFEYFSETQRNKGNFPGRFSGRQFSNSRSEMNVSTLELGDSALYLCASSLAPGERGSTDTQYFGPGTRLTVL.

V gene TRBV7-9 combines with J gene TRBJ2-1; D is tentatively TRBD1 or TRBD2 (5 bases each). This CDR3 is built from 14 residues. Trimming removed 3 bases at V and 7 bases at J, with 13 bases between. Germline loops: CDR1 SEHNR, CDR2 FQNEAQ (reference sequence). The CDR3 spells CASSFEGYRNEQFF. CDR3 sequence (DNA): TGTGCCAGCAGCTTCGAGGGTTACAGGAATGAGCAGTTCTTC.

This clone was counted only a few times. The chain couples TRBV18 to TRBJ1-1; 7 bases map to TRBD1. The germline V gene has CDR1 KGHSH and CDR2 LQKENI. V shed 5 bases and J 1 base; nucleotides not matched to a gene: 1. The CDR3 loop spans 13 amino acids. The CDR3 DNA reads TGTGCCAGCTCAGGGGACAGGAACACTGAAGCTTTCTTT. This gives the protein CASSGDRNTEAFF.

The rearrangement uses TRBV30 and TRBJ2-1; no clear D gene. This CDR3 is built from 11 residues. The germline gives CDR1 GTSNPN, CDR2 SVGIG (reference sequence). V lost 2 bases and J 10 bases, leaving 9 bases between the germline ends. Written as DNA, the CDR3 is TGTGCCTGGAGTTTGTCGAGGGAGCAGTTCTTC. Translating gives CAWSLSREQFF. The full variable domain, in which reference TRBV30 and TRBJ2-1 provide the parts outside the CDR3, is SQTIHQWPATLVQPVGSPLSLECTVEGTSNPNLYWYRQAAGRGLQLLFYSVGIGQISSEVPQNLSASRPQDRQFILSSKKLLLSDSGFYLCAWSLSREQFFGPGTRLTVL.

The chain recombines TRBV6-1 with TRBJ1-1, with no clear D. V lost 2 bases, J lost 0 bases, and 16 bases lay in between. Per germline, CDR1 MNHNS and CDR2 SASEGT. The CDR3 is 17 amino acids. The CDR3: CASSEPSQDLMNTEAFF. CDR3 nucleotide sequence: TGTGCCAGCAGTGAACCGAGCCAGGACCTGATGAACACTGAAGCTTTCTTT.

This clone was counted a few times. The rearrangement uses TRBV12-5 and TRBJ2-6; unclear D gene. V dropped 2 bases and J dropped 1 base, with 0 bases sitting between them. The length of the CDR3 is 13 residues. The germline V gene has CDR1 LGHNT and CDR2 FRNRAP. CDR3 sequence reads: CASGLSGANVLTF. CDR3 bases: TGTGCTAGTGGTTTGTCTGGGGCCAACGTCCTGACTTTC.

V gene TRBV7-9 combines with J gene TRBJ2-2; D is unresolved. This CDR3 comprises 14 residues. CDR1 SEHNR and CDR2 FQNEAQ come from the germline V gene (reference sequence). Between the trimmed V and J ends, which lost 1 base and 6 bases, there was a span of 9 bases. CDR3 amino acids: CASSLDWAAGELFF. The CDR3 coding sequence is TGTGCCAGCAGCTTAGACTGGGCGGCCGGGGAGCTGTTTTTT.

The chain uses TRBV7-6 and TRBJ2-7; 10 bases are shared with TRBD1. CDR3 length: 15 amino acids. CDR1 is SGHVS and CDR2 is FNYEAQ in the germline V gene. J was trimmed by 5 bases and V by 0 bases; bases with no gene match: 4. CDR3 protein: CASSLAGTGAHEQYF. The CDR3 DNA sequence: TGTGCCAGCAGCTTAGCGGGGACAGGGGCCCACGAGCAGTACTTC.

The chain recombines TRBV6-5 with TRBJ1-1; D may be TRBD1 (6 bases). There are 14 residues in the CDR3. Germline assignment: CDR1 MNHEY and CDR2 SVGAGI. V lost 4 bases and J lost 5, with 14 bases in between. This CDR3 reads CASSSGQGLTEAFF. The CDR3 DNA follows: TGTGCCAGCAGTTCGGGTCAGGGGTTAACTGAAGCTTTCTTT.

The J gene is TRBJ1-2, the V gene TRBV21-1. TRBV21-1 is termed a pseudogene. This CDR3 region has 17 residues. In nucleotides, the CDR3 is TGTGCCAGCAGCAAAGAAAAACCCCCCGGCCGTAACTATGGCTACACCTTC. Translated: CASSKEKPPGRNYGYTF.